This TCR beta chain derives from a study of resident and recirculating memory T cells in vitiligo. V was trimmed by 5 bases and J by 16 bases, leaving 30 bases between them. The CDR3 has 16 residues. Germline CDR1 and CDR2: SGHTA and FQGNSA. No change in lesions over the prior 6 months defined stable disease. Comments on this clone: Antigen specificity is unknown.

Assay: immunoSEQ multiplex PCR; the TCRdb copy retains only in-frame clones and omits some. This sample yields around 70,000 clones, of which roughly nine tenths are seen a single time; about 4.9% belongs to the top ten. General study findings and limits: No unique dominant TCR clone was found in vitiligo lesions.

Sequencing was carried out using blood. This sequence was found in a male donor with vitiligo. V gene TRBV7-2 combines with J gene TRBJ2-1, with D possibly TRBD1 on 5 matching bases. The CDR3 DNA reads TGTGCCAGCAGCCTTAGCCCCACTATAGGCCCTGACAGCAATTTCTTC. Its protein is CASSLSPTIGPDSNFF.